Listed below are T cell receptor beta chains from one sample, sequenced in a study of T-cell memory formation after mild COVID-19. TCRdb re-called the 5' RACE reads with MiXCR, one entry per CDR3 protein. The repertoire consists of approximately 300,000 distinct CDR3 sequences, with approximately 15% occurring once and the leading ten covering 22%. Material for sequencing was PBMCs or a T cell subset sorted from them (not recorded which). These TCRs come from a man younger than 30 who had mild COVID-19 (a few samples of this study predate the infection). Cell type and time point are not known. The CDR3 runs from the conserved cysteine through the conserved F or W. The order of the fields is V gene, J gene, D gene, clone size, CDR3 protein, CDR3 DNA. D genes are given only for firm matches. Where a row states a size, it is once, few, many or the class of an expanded clone; other rows omit it.

>TRBV6-2/TRBV6-3|TRBJ2-1|TRBD1|NA
CASRPGQIYNEQFF
TGTGCCAGCAGGCCGGGACAGATCTACAATGAGCAGTTCTTC
>TRBV5-1|TRBJ2-1|NA|few
CASSSNPRNEQFF
TGCGCCAGCAGCTCGAATCCCCGGAATGAGCAGTTCTTC
>TRBV20-1|TRBJ1-2|NA|many
CSAPEGITNYGYTF
TGCAGTGCGCCGGAGGGGATTACTAACTATGGCTACACCTTC
>TRBV27|TRBJ1-3|NA|few
CASRGRASGNTIYF
TGTGCCAGCAGGGGCAGGGCCTCTGGAAACACCATATATTTT
>TRBV2|TRBJ2-7|NA|few
CASSGGGPYEQYF
TGTGCCAGCAGTGGGGGGGGCCCCTACGAGCAGTACTTC
>TRBV5-1|TRBJ1-5|NA|few
CASSLVPSSNQPQHF
TGCGCCAGCAGCTTGGTCCCTTCTAGCAATCAGCCCCAGCATTTT
>TRBV4-1|TRBJ1-6|NA|few
CASSQDEANSPLHF
TGCGCCAGCAGCCAAGATGAGGCCAATTCACCCCTCCACTTT
>TRBV7-6|TRBJ2-5|NA|NA
CASSRDWYQETQYF
TGTGCCAGCAGCCGGGACTGGTACCAAGAGACCCAGTACTTC
>TRBV4-2|TRBJ2-1|NA|NA
CASSQGGFDNEQFF
TGTGCCAGCAGCCAAGGGGGGTTCGACAATGAGCAGTTCTTC
>TRBV5-1|TRBJ2-6|NA|NA
CASSRWGATGANVLTF
TGCGCCAGCAGCCGTTGGGGGGCCACTGGGGCCAACGTCCTGACTTTC
>TRBV5-8|TRBJ2-1|TRBD2|few
CASSPTSGGFNEQFF
TGTGCCAGCAGTCCGACTAGCGGGGGGTTCAATGAGCAGTTCTTC
>TRBV7-9|TRBJ1-1|NA|many
CASSLEGSGESEAFF
TGTGCCAGCAGCTTAGAGGGTTCAGGGGAGTCTGAAGCTTTCTTT
>TRBV4-3|TRBJ1-1|TRBD1|few
CASSQGASQGFTEAFF
TGCGCCAGCAGCCAAGGGGCCTCACAGGGGTTCACTGAAGCTTTCTTT
>TRBV5-1|TRBJ1-2|NA|many
CASSLKTGYGYTF
TGCGCCAGCAGCTTGAAAACAGGATATGGCTACACCTTC
>TRBV5-1|TRBJ2-2|TRBD1|NA
CASSLGGTAGTGELFF
TGCGCCAGCAGCTTGGGGGGGACAGCAGGCACCGGGGAGCTGTTTTTT
>TRBV12-3/TRBV12-4|TRBJ1-3|NA|NA
CASTWASSGNTIYF
TGTGCCAGCACTTGGGCCAGCTCTGGAAACACCATATATTTT
>TRBV5-1|TRBJ2-1|NA|few
CASSPDWSYNEQFF
TGCGCCAGCAGCCCGGACTGGTCCTACAATGAGCAGTTCTTC
>TRBV4-2|TRBJ2-1|TRBD2|few
CASSRELAGGYEQFF
TGTGCCAGCAGCCGAGAACTAGCGGGGGGCTATGAGCAGTTCTTC
>TRBV12-3/TRBV12-4|TRBJ1-1|NA|few
CASSFSYRATEAFF
TGTGCCAGCAGTTTTTCTTACAGGGCGACTGAAGCTTTCTTT
>TRBV7-3|TRBJ2-1|NA|few
CASSRNPGTLYNEQFF
TGTGCCAGCAGCCGAAACCCGGGAACTCTCTACAATGAGCAGTTCTTC
>TRBV12-3/TRBV12-4|TRBJ1-6|TRBD1|NA
CASSLGQGISPLHF
TGTGCCAGCAGTTTGGGACAGGGGATCTCACCCCTCCACTTT
>TRBV4-1|TRBJ1-1|NA|NA
CASSQDRSGHTEAFF
TGCGCCAGCAGCCAAGATCGATCAGGGCACACTGAAGCTTTCTTT
>TRBV20-1|TRBJ1-5|TRBD1|few
CSAVPGTGDQPQHF
TGCAGTGCTGTACCCGGGACAGGGGATCAGCCCCAGCATTTT
>TRBV5-5|TRBJ1-6|TRBD1|NA
CASSLDRGKNSPLHF
TGTGCCAGCAGCCTGGACAGGGGGAAAAATTCACCCCTCCACTTT
>TRBV30|TRBJ1-1|NA|NA
CAWRNGNEAFF
TGTGCCTGGCGGAATGGCAATGAAGCTTTCTTT
>TRBV7-2|TRBJ2-5|NA|few
CASSFTRSETQYF
TGTGCCAGCAGCTTCACTAGATCAGAGACCCAGTACTTC
>TRBV7-7|TRBJ2-5|TRBD1|few
CASSLGQGATQYF
TGTGCTAGCAGCCTGGGACAGGGGGCGACCCAGTACTTC
>TRBV3-1|TRBJ2-1|NA|NA
CASSQDRGTYNEQFF
TGTGCCAGCAGCCAAGACCGGGGGACATACAATGAGCAGTTCTTC
>TRBV6-2/TRBV6-3|TRBJ2-5|TRBD2|NA
CASSYRRGGARETQYF
TGTGCCAGCAGTTACCGGCGCGGGGGGGCCCGAGAGACCCAGTACTTC
>TRBV27|TRBJ1-4|TRBD1|NA
CASSPDRTGFNEKLFF
TGTGCCAGCAGTCCTGATAGGACAGGTTTTAATGAAAAACTGTTTTTT
>TRBV4-1|TRBJ2-1|NA|few
CATGGPYNEQFF
TGCGCCACCGGGGGTCCGTACAATGAGCAGTTCTTC
>TRBV5-5|TRBJ2-6|TRBD1|many
CASTLTTGGQSVLTF
TGTGCCAGCACCCTGACCACAGGGGGGCAAAGCGTCCTGACTTTC
>TRBV24-1|TRBJ2-3|TRBD2|few
CATSEGTRHTQYF
TGTGCCACCAGTGAGGGGACTAGGCACACGCAGTATTTT
>TRBV9|TRBJ1-1|TRBD1|NA
CASSIRDRTEAFF
TGTGCCAGCAGCATAAGGGACAGGACTGAAGCTTTCTTT
>TRBV12-3/TRBV12-4|TRBJ1-3|NA|NA
CASRGTSTGNTIYF
TGTGCCAGCAGGGGGACCTCTACTGGAAACACCATATATTTT
>TRBV5-1|TRBJ1-6|NA|few
CASCDSYNSPLHF
TGCGCCAGCTGTGACAGCTATAATTCACCCCTCCACTTT
>TRBV9|TRBJ2-2|NA|few
CASRLSQGTGELFF
TGTGCCAGCCGACTATCCCAGGGGACGGGGGAGCTGTTTTTT
>TRBV12-3/TRBV12-4|TRBJ1-4|NA|NA
CASSPWEGSFPATNEKLFF
TGTGCCAGCAGTCCATGGGAGGGGTCATTTCCCGCAACTAATGAAAAACTGTTTTTT
>TRBV12-3/TRBV12-4|TRBJ1-5|NA|NA
CASSLYQPDQPQHF
TGTGCCAGCAGTTTGTACCAGCCTGATCAGCCCCAGCATTTT
>TRBV4-2|TRBJ1-2|NA|NA
CASSQRAGDYGYTF
TGTGCCAGCAGCCAACGGGCAGGGGACTATGGCTACACCTTC
>TRBV9|TRBJ2-1|TRBD2|few
CASSVASGRRANEQFF
TGTGCCAGCAGCGTAGCTAGCGGGCGGAGGGCCAATGAGCAGTTCTTC
>TRBV5-1|TRBJ1-1|NA|few
CASSQDSYGGTEAFF
TGCGCCAGCAGCCAAGACAGTTACGGGGGCACTGAAGCTTTCTTT
>TRBV10-3|TRBJ1-4|TRBD1|NA
CAISPGTGASELFF
TGTGCCATCAGCCCCGGGACAGGCGCGTCGGAACTGTTTTTT
>TRBV6-5|TRBJ1-2|NA|NA
CASRPRGTGYTF
TGTGCCAGCAGGCCGAGGGGGACTGGCTACACCTTC
>TRBV4-1|TRBJ2-2|NA|NA
CASSQEGTPNTGELFF
TGCGCCAGCAGCCAAGAGGGGACACCAAACACCGGGGAGCTGTTTTTT